The sequence of this T cell receptor (beta chain) was determined in a study of T cells after yellow fever vaccination. The study's findings and limits: The CD4 and CD8 compartments had a small share of their clonotypes in common. The bulk population could contribute abundant contaminating clonotypes to FACS-sorted repertoires. Reappearing after the booster were most of the clones from primary vaccination (roughly 95% CD4, 88% CD8).

By 5'RACE template switching, TCR cDNA was produced, with a universal primer site and UMIs added in the process. One entry per CDR3 protein results from TCRdb running MiXCR on the 5' RACE reads. The data contain some 150,000 distinct CDR3 sequences, 9.5% to 12% of them singletons. This clonotype was found many times. Antigen specificity is unknown. The V and J ends lost 2 bases and 4 bases, in that order; junction bases with no gene match: 7. The germline CDR1 and CDR2 sequences are SGHRS and YFSETQ. The CDR3 extends over 15 amino acids. The sequences come from CD8+ T cells sorted from PBMCs, collected 15 days after the yellow fever booster vaccination. This chain uses TRBV5-1 with TRBJ2-7; 9 bases align to TRBD2. This sequence originates from a man between 18 and 29 years old who received the YFV17D yellow fever vaccine. The CDR3 DNA follows: TGCGCCAGCAGCTTTAGCAGCGGGGGGCCTTACGAGCAGTACTTC. Translating it yields CASSFSSGGPYEQYF.